What follows describes a single TCR beta chain. What it binds is unknown. The data derive from a study of T cell responses to AZD1222 COVID-19 vaccine. Study findings and constraints: Spike-specific TCR depth and breadth grew after two AZD1222 doses.

Germline CDR1 and CDR2: SGHTA and FQGNSA. Germline trimming cut 2 bases from V and 5 bases from J; bases unmatched to any gene: 3. The CDR3 spans 13 residues. The table came from immunoSEQ multiplex PCR; TCRdb's copy has only in-frame clones and leaves some out. The table includes 150,000 to 200,000 clones, roughly 88% detected once. V and J are TRBV7-2 and TRBJ2-7; 7 bases align to TRBD2. The sequencing here drew on peripheral blood, taken on day 0 of AZD1222 vaccination. The receptor comes from an adult in good health. The CDR3 spells CASSLRRGNEQYF. CDR3 nucleotide sequence: TGTGCCAGCAGCTTACGGCGGGGGAACGAGCAGTACTTC.